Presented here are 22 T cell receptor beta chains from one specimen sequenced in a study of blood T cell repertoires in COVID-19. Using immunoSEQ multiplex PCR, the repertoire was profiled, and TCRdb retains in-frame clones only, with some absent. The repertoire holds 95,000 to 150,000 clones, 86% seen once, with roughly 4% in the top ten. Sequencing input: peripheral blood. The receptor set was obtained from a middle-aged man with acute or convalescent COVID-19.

The CDR3 DNA reads as TGTGCCAGCAGTGAGGAAGTTGTACAGGGAAGGCGCAATAGCAATCAGCCCCAGCATTTT. Protein product: CASSEEVVQGRRNSNQPQHF. The chain combines TRBV6-1 with TRBJ1-5, with D possibly TRBD1 on 6 matching bases. The germline gives CDR1 MNHNS, CDR2 SASEGT. Trimming cost V 3 bases and J 0 bases, with 24 bases left between them. This CDR3 contains 20 residues.

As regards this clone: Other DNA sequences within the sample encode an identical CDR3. CDR3: CAISTSGTDYEQYF. The CDR3, as DNA: TGTGCCATCAGTACTAGCGGGACGGACTACGAGCAGTACTTC. The chain carries TRBV10-3 and TRBJ2-7, with 10 bases aligning to TRBD2. The CDR3 is made up of 14 amino acids. J was trimmed by 3 bases and V by 5 bases; bases with no gene match: 4. Germline V CDR1 and CDR2: ENHRY, SYGVKD.

CDR3 loop: CSASQGTKNIQYF. CDR3 nucleotide sequence: TGCAGTGCTAGTCAGGGAACCAAAAACATTCAGTACTTC. The chain joins TRBV20-1 to TRBJ2-4; D perhaps matches TRBD1 (5 bases). V was pared by 3 bases and J by 2 bases, with 8 bases between. CDR3 length: 13 amino acids. The germline gives CDR1 DFQATT, CDR2 SNEGSKA (reference sequence).

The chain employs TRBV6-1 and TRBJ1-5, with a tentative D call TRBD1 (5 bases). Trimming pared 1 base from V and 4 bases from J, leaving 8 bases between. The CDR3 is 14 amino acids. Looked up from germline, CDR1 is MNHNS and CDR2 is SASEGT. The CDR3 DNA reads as TGTGCCAGCAGTGAAGTTGGGGGGAATCAGCCCCAGCATTTT. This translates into CASSEVGGNQPQHF.

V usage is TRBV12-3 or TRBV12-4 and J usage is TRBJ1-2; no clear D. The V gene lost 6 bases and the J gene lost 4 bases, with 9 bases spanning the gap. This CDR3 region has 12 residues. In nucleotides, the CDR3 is TGTGCCAGCAGCCAGGTCACCTATGGCTACACCTTC. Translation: CASSQVTYGYTF.

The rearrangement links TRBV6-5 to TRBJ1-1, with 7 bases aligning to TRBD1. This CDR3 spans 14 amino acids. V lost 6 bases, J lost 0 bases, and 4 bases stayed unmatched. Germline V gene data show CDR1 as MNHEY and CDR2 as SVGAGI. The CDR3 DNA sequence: TGTGCCAGCAGGGGGGACAGTTTGAACACTGAAGCTTTCTTT. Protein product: CASRGDSLNTEAFF.

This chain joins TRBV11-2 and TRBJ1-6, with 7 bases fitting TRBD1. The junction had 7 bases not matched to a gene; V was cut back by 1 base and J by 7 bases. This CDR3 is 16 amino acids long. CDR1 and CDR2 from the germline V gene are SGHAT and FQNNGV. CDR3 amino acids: CASSLALTGRNSPLHF. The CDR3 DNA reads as TGTGCCAGCAGCTTAGCGCTGACAGGGAGGAATTCACCCCTCCACTTT.

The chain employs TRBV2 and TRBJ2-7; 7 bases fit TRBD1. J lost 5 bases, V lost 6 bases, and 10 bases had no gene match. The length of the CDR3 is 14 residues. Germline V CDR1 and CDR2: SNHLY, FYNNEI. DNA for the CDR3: TGTGCCAGCAGGTTACAGGGGTTTGGGAACGAGCAGTACTTC. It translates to CASRLQGFGNEQYF.

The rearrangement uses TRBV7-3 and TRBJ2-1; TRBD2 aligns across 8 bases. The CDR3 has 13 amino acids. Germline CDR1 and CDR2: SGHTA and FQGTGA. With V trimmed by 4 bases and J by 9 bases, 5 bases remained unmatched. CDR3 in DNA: TGTGCCAGCAGCTCGGGACTAGGGGTTGAGCAGTTCTTC. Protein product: CASSSGLGVEQFF.

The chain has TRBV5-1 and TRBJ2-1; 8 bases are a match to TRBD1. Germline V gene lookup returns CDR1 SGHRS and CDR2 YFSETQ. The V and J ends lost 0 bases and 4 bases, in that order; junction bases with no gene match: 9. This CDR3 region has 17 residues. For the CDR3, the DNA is TGCGCCAGCAGCTTGGCCTCCGGGACAGGACTATACAATGAGCAGTTCTTC. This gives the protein CASSLASGTGLYNEQFF.

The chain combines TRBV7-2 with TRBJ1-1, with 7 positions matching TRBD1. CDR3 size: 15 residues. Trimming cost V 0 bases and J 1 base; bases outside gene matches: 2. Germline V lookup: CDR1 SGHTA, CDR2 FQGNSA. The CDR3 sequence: CASSLAGTENTEAFF. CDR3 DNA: TGTGCCAGCAGCTTAGCCGGGACAGAGAACACTGAAGCTTTCTTT.

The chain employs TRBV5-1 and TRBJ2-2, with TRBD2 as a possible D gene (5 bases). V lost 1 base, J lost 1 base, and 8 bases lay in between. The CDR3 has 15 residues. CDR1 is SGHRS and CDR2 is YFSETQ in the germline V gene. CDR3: CASSLWGENTGELFF. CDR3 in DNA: TGCGCCAGCAGCTTGTGGGGAGAGAACACCGGGGAGCTGTTTTTT.

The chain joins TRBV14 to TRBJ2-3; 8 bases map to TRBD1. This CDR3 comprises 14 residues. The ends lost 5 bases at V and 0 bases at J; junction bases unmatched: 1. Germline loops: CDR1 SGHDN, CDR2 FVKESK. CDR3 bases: TGTGCCAGCAGCTGGGACAGGAGCACAGATACGCAGTATTTT. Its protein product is CASSWDRSTDTQYF.

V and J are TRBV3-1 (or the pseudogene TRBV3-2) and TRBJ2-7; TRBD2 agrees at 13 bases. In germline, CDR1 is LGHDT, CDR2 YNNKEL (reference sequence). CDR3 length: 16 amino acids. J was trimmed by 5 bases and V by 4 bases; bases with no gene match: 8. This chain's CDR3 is CASSPKGLAGVNEQYF. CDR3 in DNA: TGTGCCAGCAGCCCCAAAGGACTAGCGGGAGTCAACGAGCAGTACTTC.

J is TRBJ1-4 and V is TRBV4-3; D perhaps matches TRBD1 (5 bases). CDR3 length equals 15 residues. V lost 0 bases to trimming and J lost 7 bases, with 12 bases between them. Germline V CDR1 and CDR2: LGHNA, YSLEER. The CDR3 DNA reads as TGCGCCAGCAGCCAAGAGGGGACGGGGGGTGAAAAACTGTTTTTT. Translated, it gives CASSQEGTGGEKLFF.

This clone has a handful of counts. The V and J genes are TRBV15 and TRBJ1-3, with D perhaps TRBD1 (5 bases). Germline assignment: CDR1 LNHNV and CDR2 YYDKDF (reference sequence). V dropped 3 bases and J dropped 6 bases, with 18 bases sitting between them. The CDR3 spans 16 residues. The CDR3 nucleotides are TGTGCCACCAGCAGTGAAGTCCGACAGTGGGAAAACACCATATATTTT. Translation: CATSSEVRQWENTIYF. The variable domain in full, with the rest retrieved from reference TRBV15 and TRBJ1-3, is DAMVIQNPRYQVTQFGKPVTLSCSQTLNHNVMYWYQQKSSQAPKLLFHYYDKDFNNEADTPDNFQSRRPNTSFCFLDIRSPGLGDTAMYLCATSSEVRQWENTIYFGEGSWLTVV.

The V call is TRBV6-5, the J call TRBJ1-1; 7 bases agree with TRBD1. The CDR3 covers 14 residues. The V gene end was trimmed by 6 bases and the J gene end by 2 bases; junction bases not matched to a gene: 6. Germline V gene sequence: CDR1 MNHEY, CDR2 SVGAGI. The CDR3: CASSRQGGNTEAFF. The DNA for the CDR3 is TGTGCCAGCAGCCGACAGGGAGGTAACACTGAAGCTTTCTTT.

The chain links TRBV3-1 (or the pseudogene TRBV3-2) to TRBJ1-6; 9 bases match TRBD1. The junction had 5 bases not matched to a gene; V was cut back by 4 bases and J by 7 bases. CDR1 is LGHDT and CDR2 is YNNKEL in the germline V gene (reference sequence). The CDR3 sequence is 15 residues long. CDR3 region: CASSRTGGGNSPLHF. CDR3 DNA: TGTGCCAGCAGCCGAACAGGGGGCGGGAATTCACCCCTCCACTTT.

As DNA, the CDR3 is TGTGCCTGGAGTCGACAGTCTAGGGGCTACACCTTC. It encodes CAWSRQSRGYTF. The J gene is TRBJ1-2, the V gene TRBV30; a weak D match, TRBD1 (5 bases). V was clipped by 2 bases and J by 8 bases, with 12 bases between them. The CDR3 runs 12 residues. Germline V gene data show CDR1 as GTSNPN and CDR2 as SVGIG (reference sequence).

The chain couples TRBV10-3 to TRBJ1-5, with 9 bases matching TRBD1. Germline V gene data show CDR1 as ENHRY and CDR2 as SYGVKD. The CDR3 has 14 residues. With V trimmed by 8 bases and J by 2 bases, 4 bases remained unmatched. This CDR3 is CAISQGAGNQPQHF. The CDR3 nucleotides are TGTGCCATCTCACAGGGGGCAGGCAATCAGCCCCAGCATTTT.

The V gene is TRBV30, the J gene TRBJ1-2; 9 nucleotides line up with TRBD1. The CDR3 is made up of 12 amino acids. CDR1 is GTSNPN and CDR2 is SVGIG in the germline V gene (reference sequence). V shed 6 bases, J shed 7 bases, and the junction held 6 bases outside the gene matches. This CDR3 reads CACPDRGGGYTF. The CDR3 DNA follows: TGTGCCTGCCCGGACAGGGGAGGTGGCTACACCTTC.

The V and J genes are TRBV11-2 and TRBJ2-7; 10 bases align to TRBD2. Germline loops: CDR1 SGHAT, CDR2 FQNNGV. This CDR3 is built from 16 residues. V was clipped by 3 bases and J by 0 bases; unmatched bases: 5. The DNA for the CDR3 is TGTGCCAGCAGCTTTAGAGCGGGAGGGGGCTCCTACGAGCAGTACTTC. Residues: CASSFRAGGGSYEQYF.